This TCR beta chain is drawn from a study of glioma-infiltrating T cells after dendritic cell vaccination. With respect to this clone: The junction differs from germline at one of its ends, possibly a read error.

Time point here: after dendritic cell vaccination, including at tumor progression/relapse. The method was immunoSEQ multiplex PCR; TCRdb's version includes in-frame clones alone and lacks a portion of them. The data hold roughly 100,000 clones, with 90% observed a single time. Germline V lookup: CDR1 MNHEY, CDR2 SVGAGI. The CDR3 consists of 11 residues. J is TRBJ2-5 and V is TRBV6-5; no firm D call. This clonotype was obtained from a human donor with glioblastoma. Material: blood, obtained after dendritic cell vaccination. The CDR3 DNA follows: TGTGCCAGCAGGTACCATGAGACCCAGTACTTC. Translating it yields CASRYHETQYF.